This T cell receptor (beta chain) emerged from a study of shared clonotypes between healthy human individuals. Turning to the study itself: Each donor had three CD4 naive, three CD4 memory, two CD8 naive and one CD8 memory plate.

The repertoire was sequenced with immunoSEQ multiplex PCR; TCRdb's copy has only in-frame clones and lacks some. The sample includes 2.5 million or so clones, approximately 94% of them seen just once. This CDR3 has 13 residues. Germline V lookup: CDR1 GTSNPN, CDR2 SVGIG (reference sequence). V lost 5 bases and J 3 bases, leaving 11 bases between the germline ends. This clonotype was sampled from a man aged 18 to 30 in good health. V gene TRBV30 combines with J gene TRBJ1-3; D uncertain. The sequencing input was naive CD4+ T cells sorted from blood. The subset here: CD45RA+ positively selected. CDR3 loop: CAWGVGGGNTIYF. Here the CDR3 DNA reads TGTGCCTGGGGGGTTGGTGGTGGAAACACCATATATTTT.